The 5 T cell receptor beta chains below all came from one sample that was sequenced in a study of T cell clonality in common variable immunodeficiency. Study results and limitations: In common variable immunodeficiency, TCR beta chains reportedly carried fewer deletions and N-nucleotide insertions.

No cognate antigen is known for these TCRs. This table comes from immunoSEQ multiplex PCR, and its TCRdb copy is limited to in-frame clones, with some not included. The table lists about 16,000 clones, no singletons, with roughly 13% in the top ten. Sequenced input: peripheral blood mononuclear cells. Every receptor here comes from a human donor with common variable immunodeficiency.

The sample holds many counts of this clone. The DNA ends 3 residues before the CDR3 does, and the rest of the CDR3 is filled in from the germline J gene. The rearrangement links TRBV10-3 to TRBJ1-1, with D perhaps TRBD1 (5 bases). The CDR3 has 13 amino acids. Per the germline V gene, CDR1 is ENHRY and CDR2 is SYGVKD. V lost 6 bases and J lost 1, with 9 bases in between. CDR3 in amino acids: CAIRAGPNTEAFF. Incomplete CDR3 DNA: TGTGCCATCAGGGCGGGGCCGAACACTGAA.

For this clone: The CDR3 end is not reached by the read, which stops 3 residues before it; the germline J gene fills it in. This rearrangement joins TRBV18 to TRBJ1-6; D gene unclear. The CDR3 totals 14 residues. Trimming removed 2 bases from V and 7 bases from J, with 9 bases in between. Germline CDR1 is KGHSH and CDR2 is LQKENI. This chain's CDR3 is CASSPDRGNSPLHF. CDR3 DNA, as far as it was read: TGTGCCAGCTCACCAGATAGAGGGAATTCACCC.

The part of the CDR3 DNA that was read is TGTGCCAGCAGCCAAAGACTAGCGGGGTCGTACGAG. It encodes CASSQRLAGSYE. The CDR3 reads in full as CASSQRLAGSYEQYF. V gene TRBV7-8 combines with J gene TRBJ2-7; TRBD2 aligns across 11 bases. The read comes to an end 3 residues before the CDR3 does, leaving the germline J gene to fill in the end. The V segment lost 5 bases and the J segment 4 bases; nucleotides outside the gene matches: 7. The germline gives CDR1 SGHVS, CDR2 FQNEAQ. The CDR3 runs 15 residues.

This clone was picked up a small number of times. Read coverage stops 3 residues before the CDR3 terminus; the germline J gene supplies the remainder. V usage is TRBV7-9 and J usage is TRBJ1-4; D is uncertain. From germline, CDR1 is SEHNR and CDR2 FQNEAQ (reference sequence). The CDR3 runs to 15 residues. V was shortened by 2 bases and J by 8 bases, with 15 bases between the two germline ends. CDR3 bases read: TGTGCCAGCAGCTTACGGTCGTTAATAAAGGAAAAA. Translation: CASSLRSLIKEK. The CDR3, in full, reads CASSLRSLIKEKLFF.

This clone has just a few counts. Read sequence stops 3 residues before the CDR3 end, and the germline J gene provides the missing end. J is TRBJ2-1 and V is TRBV20-1, with 9 positions matching TRBD1. Looked up from germline, CDR1 is DFQATT and CDR2 is SNEGSKA (reference sequence). With 3 bases clipped from V and 2 bases from J, the junction kept 5 bases outside the gene matches. The length of the CDR3 is 15 residues. This CDR3 reads CSARINRGPYNEQFF. CDR3 DNA, as far as it was read: TGCAGTGCTAGGATTAACAGGGGGCCCTACAATGAG.